A selection of T cell receptor beta chains follows, all from one sample in a study of blood T cell repertoires in COVID-19. Assay: immunoSEQ multiplex PCR; the TCRdb copy retains only in-frame clones and omits some. The data hold 230,000 or so clones, with about 88% observed a single time. The sequencing sample was made of PBMCs or T cells enriched from blood (not recorded which). These receptors were obtained from a woman between 50 and 59 years old who had been exposed to COVID-19. The CDR3 runs from the conserved cysteine through the conserved F or W. A D gene is named only where the DNA matches it firmly. Size values are once, few and many counts, or a class for expanded clones, and some rows have none.

j_gene,v_gene,abundance,d_gene,CDR3aa,CDR3nt
TRBJ1-1,TRBV3-1/TRBV3-2,NA,NA,CASSLTLGEAFF,TGTGCCAGCAGCCTGACCCTAGGCGAAGCTTTCTTT
TRBJ1-1,TRBV18,many,NA,CASSPIENTEAFF,TGTGCCAGCTCACCGATAGAGAACACTGAAGCTTTCTTT
TRBJ2-3,TRBV6-4,NA,TRBD2,CASSDSGGLTDTQYF,TGTGCCAGCAGCGATAGCGGGGGGTTGACAGATACGCAGTATTTT
TRBJ2-7,TRBV5-8,NA,NA,CASSLAVDSYEQYF,TGTGCCAGCAGCTTGGCAGTTGACTCCTACGAGCAGTACTTC
TRBJ2-3,TRBV5-1,NA,NA,CASSLFPGLALTDTQYF,TGCGCCAGCAGCTTATTCCCTGGACTGGCTCTCACAGATACGCAGTATTTT
TRBJ1-1,TRBV25-1,NA,NA,CASSESRAEAFF,TGTGCCAGCAGTGAATCTCGTGCTGAAGCTTTCTTT
TRBJ2-3,TRBV7-3,few,NA,CASSLRHLGLGPDTQYF,TGTGCCAGCAGCTTAAGGCACCTAGGACTGGGCCCAGATACGCAGTATTTT
TRBJ2-1,TRBV24-1,NA,NA,CATSDDSRRQFF,TGTGCCACCAGTGATGACAGCCGTAGGCAGTTCTTC
TRBJ2-7,TRBV7-2,NA,NA,CASSPRDWRDYSYEQYF,TGTGCCAGCAGCCCCCGGGATTGGCGGGATTACTCCTACGAGCAGTACTTC
TRBJ2-7,TRBV27,once,NA,CASSLSKGHYYEQYF,TGTGCCAGCAGTTTATCGAAAGGACATTACTACGAGCAGTACTTC
TRBJ2-1,TRBV9,NA,NA,CASSVAVLNEQFF,TGTGCCAGCAGCGTAGCGGTCCTTAATGAGCAGTTCTTC
TRBJ1-1,TRBV19,NA,NA,CASSKVQDTEAFF,TGTGCCAGTAGTAAAGTACAGGACACTGAAGCTTTCTTT